Below are 22 T cell receptor beta chains sequenced from a single sample in a study of neurological immune-mediated disorders. TCRdb used MiXCR to reprocess the 5' RACE reads, holding one entry per CDR3 protein. Here the sample spans approximately 130,000 distinct CDR3 sequences, roughly 3.2% being singletons. The specimen was PBMCs. The source is a woman aged 25-40 years with multiple sclerosis.

The chain combines TRBV11-2 with TRBJ2-7; D may be TRBD1 (5 bases). The V and J ends lost 3 bases and 2 bases respectively, with 11 bases between them. This CDR3 is 14 amino acids long. In germline, CDR1 is SGHAT, CDR2 FQNNGV. The CDR3 DNA is TGTGCCAGCAGCTTGGGGCACGGAGCCTACGAGCAGTACTTC. Its protein product is CASSLGHGAYEQYF.

This clonotype was detected many times. CDR3 sequence reads: CAGRQGASVNEQFF. CDR3 nucleotides: TGTGCCGGTAGGCAGGGGGCCAGCGTCAATGAGCAGTTCTTC. The genes are TRBV21-1 and TRBJ2-1; the DNA was not compared with TRBD1, the D call given in the table. TRBV21-1 represents a pseudogene. The CDR3 has 14 residues.

This clonotype was observed at least ten times. The chain combines TRBV7-8 with TRBJ2-1, with D possibly TRBD1 on 5 matching bases. CDR3 length: 12 residues. Germline values: CDR1 SGHVS, CDR2 FQNEAQ. Deletions cut 1 base from V and 12 bases from J, with 10 bases between. CDR3 sequence: CASSLVGQGQFF. The CDR3 region has the DNA TGTGCCAGCAGCTTAGTGGGGCAGGGGCAGTTCTTC.

The chain is built from TRBV12-2 and TRBJ1-1; the table's TRBD1 call for D was not verified on the DNA. TRBV12-2 has pseudogene status. The CDR3 has 14 residues. CDR3: CASRLARVNTEAFF. CDR3 sequence (DNA): TGTGCAAGTCGCTTAGCCCGGGTGAACACTGAAGCTTTCTTT.

The rearrangement uses TRBV7-2 and TRBJ2-1; D ambiguous. Trimming pared 1 base from V and 10 bases from J, leaving 17 bases between. The CDR3 totals 15 residues. Germline V CDR1 and CDR2: SGHTA, FQGNSA. The CDR3 DNA sequence: TGTGCCAGCAGCTTAGTTCGGGCAGGTCCCCAAGAGCAGTTCTTC. As protein: CASSLVRAGPQEQFF.

The CDR3 region is CSAGGNEQFF. The CDR3 DNA follows: TGCAGTGCCGGAGGCAATGAGCAGTTCTTC. The gene calls are TRBV20-1 and TRBJ2-1; TRBD2 is a possible D gene (5 bases). V shed 6 bases and J shed 6 bases, with 6 bases lying between them. Per the germline V gene, CDR1 is DFQATT and CDR2 is SNEGSKA (reference sequence). This CDR3 has 10 residues.

This clonotype was observed at least ten times. The gene calls are TRBV4-3 and TRBJ2-1; possible D gene TRBD1, 5 bases. The V gene lost 1 base and the J gene lost 0 bases, with 13 bases spanning the gap. Per germline, CDR1 LGHNA and CDR2 YSLEER. CDR3 size: 17 residues. This CDR3 reads CASSQGSGYSSYNEQFF. As DNA, the CDR3 is TGCGCCAGCAGCCAAGGCTCAGGGTACAGCTCCTACAATGAGCAGTTCTTC.

Many counts were recorded for this clonotype. The V call is TRBV6-5, the J call TRBJ1-5; no clear D gene. The germline gives CDR1 MNHEY, CDR2 SVGAGI. V was clipped by 4 bases and J by 0 bases, with 10 bases between them. The CDR3 is 15 amino acids. The CDR3 coding sequence is TGTGCCAGCAGTTCCGACCCTTATAGCAATCAGCCCCAGCATTTT. Encoded protein: CASSSDPYSNQPQHF.

This clonotype was seen repeatedly, ten times or more. This chain links TRBV5-1 with TRBJ1-6; D gene uncertain. CDR3 size: 16 residues. Germline-derived CDR1 and CDR2 are SGHRS and YFSETQ. V was cut by 0 bases and J by 7 bases, with 14 bases left in between. This CDR3 is CASSLGAGIPNSPLHF. DNA of the CDR3: TGCGCCAGCAGCTTGGGAGCCGGGATCCCGAATTCACCCCTCCACTTT.

This clonotype came up many times. The J gene is TRBJ1-1, the V gene TRBV20-1; D is unresolved. The CDR3 spans 12 residues. Per the germline V gene, CDR1 is DFQATT and CDR2 is SNEGSKA (reference sequence). V lost 6 bases to trimming and J lost 4 bases, with 12 bases between them. CDR3 protein: CSARALFTEAFF. CDR3 coding DNA: TGCAGTGCCCGGGCCCTTTTCACTGAAGCTTTCTTT.

This clonotype was counted ten times or more. This chain uses TRBV27 with TRBJ2-1; TRBD2 agrees at 7 bases. CDR3 length equals 13 residues. Germline V gene lookup returns CDR1 MNHEY and CDR2 SMNVEV (reference sequence). V gave up 9 bases and J gave up 10 bases; unmatched junction bases: 12. In DNA form, the CDR3 reads TGTGCCAGTAGGGAGCGGGCGGGAGAAGAGCAGTTCTTC. Translating it yields CASRERAGEEQFF.

This clonotype appeared many times. The J gene is TRBJ1-4, the V gene TRBV5-1; unclear D gene. This CDR3 has 15 amino acids. The V and J ends lost 0 bases and 4 bases respectively, with 10 bases between them. Germline V lookup: CDR1 SGHRS, CDR2 YFSETQ. CDR3 loop: CASSLGGRLNEKLFF. CDR3 sequence (DNA): TGCGCCAGCAGCTTGGGAGGCAGACTTAATGAAAAACTGTTTTTT. Full variable domain (rest looked up from reference TRBV5-1 and TRBJ1-4): KAGVTQTPRYLIKTRGQQVTLSCSPISGHRSVSWYQQTPGQGLQFLFEYFSETQRNKGNFPGRFSGRQFSNSRSEMNVSTLELGDSALYLCASSLGGRLNEKLFFGSGTQLSVL.

This clonotype showed up many times. The J gene is TRBJ2-7, the V gene TRBV20-1, with D maybe TRBD2 (6 bases). Trimming pared 5 bases from V and 2 bases from J, leaving 16 bases between. Per germline, CDR1 DFQATT and CDR2 SNEGSKA (reference sequence). CDR3 length: 14 amino acids. CDR3 region: CSAVPGVGTYEQYF. Written as DNA, the CDR3 is TGCAGTGCTGTACCGGGAGTTGGGACCTACGAGCAGTACTTC.

This clonotype was seen repeatedly, ten times or more. V gene TRBV10-3 combines with J gene TRBJ2-1, with a weak D call TRBD2 (7 bases). The V gene's germline CDR1 is ENHRY and CDR2 SYGVKD. V shed 2 bases and J shed 8 bases, with 13 bases lying between them. CDR3 length: 14 amino acids. The CDR3, as DNA: TGTGCCATCAGTGAGGCGGGGGCTGGGGATGAGCAGTTCTTC. Protein sequence: CAISEAGAGDEQFF.

This clonotype has a handful of counts. V and J are TRBV20-1 and TRBJ1-3; D not resolved. Germline CDR1 is DFQATT and CDR2 is SNEGSKA (reference sequence). The germline V and J ends were trimmed by 3 bases and 1 base, with 7 bases remaining between them. CDR3 length: 13 amino acids. The CDR3: CSASFGSGNTIYF. In DNA, the CDR3 is TGCAGTGCTAGTTTCGGGTCTGGAAACACCATATATTTT.

Ten or more counts support this clonotype. The rearrangement links TRBV12-3 or TRBV12-4 to TRBJ2-5; D ambiguous. V lost 3 bases to trimming and J lost 2 bases, with 7 bases between them. The CDR3 has 13 amino acids. The CDR3 sequence is CASSFLMQETQYF. In DNA form, the CDR3 reads TGTGCCAGCAGTTTCCTGATGCAAGAGACCCAGTACTTC.

This clonotype was seen repeatedly, ten times or more. This chain joins TRBV5-6 and TRBJ2-5; TRBD2 matches 8 bases. Germline loops: CDR1 SGHDT, CDR2 YYEEEE. The CDR3 is made up of 17 amino acids. Trimming removed 2 bases from V and 7 bases from J; junction bases left unmatched: 16. CDR3 sequence: CASSLVGLAGAEGTQYF. In DNA form, the CDR3 reads TGTGCCAGCAGCTTAGTCGGGCTAGCGGGTGCCGAGGGGACCCAGTACTTC.

This clonotype was recorded many times. The V gene is TRBV20-1, the J gene TRBJ1-4, with D tentatively TRBD1 (5 bases). This CDR3 comprises 12 residues. Trimming cost V 1 base and J 8 bases, with 8 bases left between them. Germline-derived CDR1 and CDR2 are DFQATT and SNEGSKA (reference sequence). CDR3 loop: CSARGRQEKLFF. DNA of the CDR3: TGCAGTGCTAGAGGAAGACAGGAAAAACTGTTTTTT.

This clonotype was recorded many times. The rearrangement links TRBV12-3 or TRBV12-4 to TRBJ2-7; D remains ambiguous. CDR3 size: 14 residues. The V end was cut by 5 bases, the J end by 5 bases, with 16 bases between. The chain's CDR3 is CASSSLGPTDEQYF. For the CDR3, the DNA is TGTGCCAGCAGTAGTTTAGGACCCACGGACGAGCAGTACTTC.

This clonotype was recorded at least ten times. The chain employs TRBV12-3 or TRBV12-4 and TRBJ2-4, with D perhaps being TRBD1 or TRBD2 (5 bases each). The CDR3 is 13 amino acids. Trimming cost V 4 bases and J 12 bases, with 16 bases left between them. The CDR3 here is CASSSGRAAGQYF. In DNA, the CDR3 is TGTGCCAGCAGTTCGGGACGGGCGGCGGGTCAGTACTTC.

To note about this clonotype: Given a much more abundant clone one base away, this may be a read error. The chain is built from TRBV20-1 and TRBJ1-5, with 7 bases aligning to TRBD1. The CDR3 is made up of 14 amino acids. CDR1 is DFQATT and CDR2 is SNEGSKA in the germline V gene (reference sequence). The CDR3 nucleotides are TGCAGTGCTGTAGACAGGGCCATAAATCAGCCCCAGAATTTT. This sequence encodes CSAVDRAINQPQNF.

This clonotype was observed at least ten times. This rearrangement joins TRBV5-1 to TRBJ1-1; a possible D gene is TRBD1 (6 bases). CDR3 length: 15 amino acids. Trimming took off 4 bases at V and 0 bases at J, with 13 bases between the two ends. Germline V gene sequence: CDR1 SGHRS, CDR2 YFSETQ. CDR3 region: CASSMDSNLNTEAFF. CDR3 sequence (DNA): TGCGCCAGCAGCATGGACAGCAACTTGAACACTGAAGCTTTCTTT.